This T cell receptor beta chain was profiled in a study of blood T cell repertoires in COVID-19 (TCRdb year 2020). Context from the whole study: Samples from collaborators originated in the United States, Italy and Spain and spanned both the acute and convalescent phases of COVID-19. The prospective study material was composed of cDNA or gDNA derived from T cells, B-cell-depleted T cells, or PBMCs. Subjects who had been exposed to COVID-19, were actively infected with it, or had recovered from it provided the deeply sampled blood TCRbeta repertoires that made up the dataset. The repertoires were released in a freely available public database meant as a resource for research on the immune response to SARS-CoV-2. The samples were drawn from two sources: the first 160 participants of the ongoing ImmuneRACE study, and 1,000 to 1,500 subjects contributed by 6 global collaborators. The sample metadata nearly always contained a de-identified subject ID, COVID-19 status, age in years and sex. Where HLA class I and class II types were available, the types were taken from metadata supplied by the sample provider, not from assay-based typing.

Each collaborating institution followed its own protocols to collect whole blood in K2EDTA tubes. Collaborator samples were shipped for TCRbeta analysis as frozen whole blood, isolated PBMCs, or DNA extracted from either sample type. TCRbeta CDR3 regions were amplified from genomic DNA using the immunoSEQ Assay, a bias-controlled multiplex PCR. The authors' analysis ran thus. Nucleated cell counts per sample were estimated from amplification of reference gene primers within the assay. Sequence reads were collapsed and filtered to measure the absolute abundance of every unique TCRbeta CDR3 rearrangement. Productive Simpson clonality was computed per sample as the square root of Simpson's diversity index over productive rearrangements. Entries here come from immuneACCESS through TCRdb and include only in-frame sequences with V and J called. Some clones fail to appear in such tables; in the studies checked, an unresolved V gene covers under half of the shortfall, and the cause of the remainder is unknown. From that table come the V and J calls and clone size; the DNA was used to work out D and trimming. This sample has about 51,000 clones in its table, and approximately 90% of those were observed once. The ten largest clones take up over 3% of the sample.

To note about this clone: This receptor's antigen is unknown. Within one base of it there is no much larger clone, and no base qualities were kept.

Trimming removed 4 bases from V and 6 bases from J, leaving 15 bases between the germline ends. Taken from cysteine to phenylalanine, the CDR3 has 14 residues. The CDR3 DNA has 42 bases and is translated from base 1. The germline V gene supplies CDR1 MGHDK and CDR2 SYGVNS. Findings and caveats that apply to the study as a whole: The quantity of clinical and demographic metadata differed by source and by participant and was supplied without curation.

The sequence joins TRBV25-1 to TRBJ1-2; no D gene is confidently identified. Source material: peripheral blood. This clonotype originated in a man aged 45 to 65 with acute or convalescent COVID-19. The CDR3 amino acid sequence is: CASSASRGIDGYTF. The bases are TGTGCCAGCAGTGCGTCACGGGGAATAGATGGCTACACCTTC.